Each of the 27 T cell receptor beta chains below was sequenced from the same sample in a study of CD8+ T cells in alopecia areata. Treatment indicated: oral pan-JAK inhibitor, 5-10 mg twice daily. cDNA serving as the sequencing template came from extracted, reverse transcribed RNA. TCRdb's copy holds only in-frame clones and misses some; the assay was immunoSEQ multiplex PCR. The sample has fewer than 200,000 clones, approximately 52% seen once; the top ten hold around 15%. This specimen consisted of CD4+ T cells sorted from blood, obtained at approximately week 56, from a patient treated with tofacitinib. These receptors originate from a human donor with alopecia areata.

On this clone itself: The conserved closing phenylalanine or tryptophan is absent in this CDR3, likely reflecting a read error. This chain links TRBV29-1 with TRBJ2-7, with 9 bases matching TRBD2. The CDR3 totals 14 residues. Germline CDR1 and CDR2: SQVTM and ANQGSEA. Trimming removed 6 bases from V and 4 bases from J; junction bases left unmatched: 10. Written as DNA, the CDR3 is TGCAGCGTAGCGGGGGGACGGCAAAATTACGAGCAGTACCTC. Its protein is CSVAGGRQNYEQYL.

V gene TRBV4-1 combines with J gene TRBJ1-5; TRBD1 agrees at 8 bases. Germline-derived CDR1 and CDR2 are MGHRA and YSYEKL. The V and J ends lost 0 bases and 7 bases, in that order; junction bases with no gene match: 11. The CDR3 runs 17 residues. The CDR3 DNA sequence: TGCGCCAGCAGCCAAGAGGAGCAGGGGGCTTCGGGGCAGCCCCAGCATTTT. This encodes CASSQEEQGASGQPQHF.

DNA of the CDR3: TGTGCCAGCAGCCAAGGGGGAATAGGGTCACCCCTCCACTTT. It translates to CASSQGGIGSPLHF. This rearrangement joins TRBV14 to TRBJ1-6; D is ambiguous. The CDR3 has 14 residues. Trimming took 1 base from V and 10 from J, leaving 11 bases between them. Germline-derived CDR1 and CDR2 are SGHDN and FVKESK.

The gene calls are TRBV6-5 and TRBJ1-1, with D unresolved. Trimming pared 7 bases from V and 4 bases from J, leaving 16 bases between. Germline V gives CDR1 MNHEY, CDR2 SVGAGI. The CDR3 covers 14 residues. CDR3 sequence: CASTTGSLATEAFF. In nucleotides, the CDR3 is TGTGCCAGCACTACGGGATCGTTGGCCACTGAAGCTTTCTTT.

In its sample, this clone was seen many times. Distinct nucleotide sequences in the sample also encode this CDR3. The chain couples TRBV30 to TRBJ1-5; 8 bases align to TRBD1. This CDR3 spans 14 amino acids. Germline V gene data show CDR1 as GTSNPN and CDR2 as SVGIG (reference sequence). V dropped 3 bases and J dropped 7; count of bases not matched to a gene: 8. CDR3 nucleotide sequence: TGTGCCTGGAGAGGTCCAGGGGGCGGACAGCCCCAGCATTTT. Its protein product is CAWRGPGGGQPQHF.

The chain employs TRBV6-6 and TRBJ1-5; D unresolved. CDR1 and CDR2 (germline): MNHNY, SVGAGI (reference sequence). V lost 8 bases to trimming and J lost 4 bases, with 12 bases between them. The CDR3 extends over 13 amino acids. CDR3 region: CASAASANQPQHF. The CDR3 DNA reads as TGTGCCAGCGCGGCTTCGGCAAATCAGCCCCAGCATTTT.

The chain combines TRBV28 with TRBJ2-1; D assignment may be TRBD1 or TRBD2 (5 bases each). This CDR3 is built from 12 residues. Trimming cost V 5 bases and J 9 bases, with 11 bases left between them. Germline-derived CDR1 and CDR2 are MDHEN and SYDVKM. As DNA, the CDR3 is TGTGCCAGCAGTGCCGGGGCCATTGAGCAGTTCTTC. Protein sequence: CASSAGAIEQFF.

The chain links TRBV4-2 to TRBJ2-4; the match to TRBD2 covers 14 bases. This CDR3 is built from 18 residues. J lost 3 bases, V lost 1 base, and 5 bases had no gene match. Germline V CDR1 and CDR2: LGHNA, YNFKEQ. As DNA, the CDR3 is TGTGCCAGCAGCCAAGGACTAGCGGGGGGGCCCCTCAAAAACATTCAGTACTTC. It specifies CASSQGLAGGPLKNIQYF.

This clone was counted between two and nine times. At one of its ends the junction is not consistent with the germline gene, which may arise from a read error. V is TRBV29-1 and J is TRBJ2-7; 7 bases match TRBD1. This CDR3 region has 15 residues. Germline CDR1 reads SQVTM; CDR2 reads ANQGSEA. This CDR3 is CSAELRTGRPYEQYF. For the CDR3, the DNA is TGCAGCGCTGAACTCCGGACAGGTCGCCCTTACGAGCAGTACTTC.

The chain employs TRBV29-1 and TRBJ1-2, with D perhaps matching TRBD1 (6 bases). The CDR3 totals 11 residues. Germline values: CDR1 SQVTM, CDR2 ANQGSEA. V lost 5 bases and J 5 bases, leaving 9 bases between the germline ends. CDR3 DNA sequence: TGCAGCGTTAACAGGGAATATGGCTACACCTTC. It yields the protein CSVNREYGYTF.

The chain recombines TRBV29-1 with TRBJ2-7, with D perhaps TRBD1 (6 bases). Germline V gene lookup returns CDR1 SQVTM and CDR2 ANQGSEA. Trimming took off 4 bases at V and 2 bases at J, with 21 bases between the two ends. The CDR3 totals 16 residues. DNA of the CDR3: TGCAGCGTTGGTAGGGGCCGGGACACTACCGCCTACGAGCAGTACTTC. This gives the protein CSVGRGRDTTAYEQYF.

This clone was recorded a few times. This chain uses TRBV30 with TRBJ1-5; TRBD1 might be the D (6 bases). This CDR3 spans 13 amino acids. CDR1 and CDR2 from the germline V gene are GTSNPN and SVGIG (reference sequence). V lost 0 bases to trimming and J lost 7 bases, with 10 bases between them. The CDR3 nucleotides are TGTGCCTGGAGTGTACAGGGCGAACAGCCCCAGCATTTT. Translating gives CAWSVQGEQPQHF.

The chain joins TRBV5-4 to TRBJ2-3; D gene uncertain. V was shortened by 4 bases and J by 2 bases, with 11 bases between the two germline ends. This CDR3 region has 14 residues. The V gene's germline CDR1 is SGHNT and CDR2 YYREEE (reference sequence). CDR3 residues: CASSQPSYTDTQYF. The CDR3 coding sequence is TGTGCCAGCAGCCAGCCCTCCTACACAGATACGCAGTATTTT.

The chain employs TRBV10-3 and TRBJ2-3; possible D gene TRBD1, 6 bases. The V end was cut by 2 bases, the J end by 4 bases, with 16 bases between. In germline, CDR1 is ENHRY, CDR2 SYGVKD. The CDR3 is 16 residues long. The CDR3 sequence is CAISEGLVRGSDTQYF. CDR3 DNA: TGTGCCATCAGTGAGGGCCTAGTAAGGGGGTCAGATACGCAGTATTTT.

Details on this clone: This specimen includes other DNA sequences encoding the same CDR3. V and J are TRBV29-1 and TRBJ2-5, with 9 nucleotides matching TRBD1. Germline CDR1 is SQVTM and CDR2 is ANQGSEA. J gave up 1 base and V 6 bases, and 0 bases lay outside the gene matches. The CDR3 runs to 12 residues. This CDR3 is CSVGQGQETQYF. CDR3 DNA: TGCAGCGTGGGACAGGGCCAAGAGACCCAGTACTTC.

The chain combines TRBV25-1 with TRBJ2-7; 9 bases line up with TRBD2. Unmatched junction bases numbered 9, after V lost 8 bases and J lost 7 bases. Germline lookup yields CDR1 MGHDK and CDR2 SYGVNS. CDR3 length: 13 amino acids. The CDR3 loop is CASSRRGGLEQYF. The CDR3 coding sequence is TGTGCCAGCTCCAGGCGGGGGGGTCTTGAGCAGTACTTC.

This CDR3 reads CASSAPRQGLRSPLHF. The DNA for the CDR3 is TGTGCCAGCAGTGCCCCAAGACAGGGGTTGCGATCACCCCTCCACTTT. V usage is TRBV27 and J usage is TRBJ1-6, with 8 bases matching TRBD1. V shed 5 bases, J shed 10 bases, and the junction held 13 bases outside the gene matches. This CDR3 region has 16 residues. CDR1 and CDR2 from the germline V gene are MNHEY and SMNVEV (reference sequence).

Only a few counts were recorded for this clone. The chain carries TRBV4-1 and TRBJ1-3; D is undetermined. CDR3 length equals 18 residues. Germline V gene lookup returns CDR1 MGHRA and CDR2 YSYEKL. V lost 0 bases and J 0 bases, leaving 15 bases between the germline ends. The DNA for the CDR3 is TGCGCCAGCAGCCAAGATATGAATGCGTACCCCTCTGGAAACACCATATATTTT. Encoded protein: CASSQDMNAYPSGNTIYF.

A few counts support this clone. The rearrangement uses TRBV29-1 and TRBJ2-3; 7 positions match TRBD2. The CDR3 has 13 residues. The junction had 2 bases not matched to a gene; V was cut back by 1 base and J by 4 bases. Germline lookup yields CDR1 SQVTM and CDR2 ANQGSEA. The CDR3 loop is CSVEGGGADTQYF. DNA of the CDR3: TGCAGCGTTGAAGGTGGGGGGGCAGATACGCAGTATTTT.

The sample holds a few counts of this clone. The chain combines TRBV11-3 with TRBJ2-2; 9 nucleotides align to TRBD1. This CDR3 has 16 amino acids. Trimming cost V 5 bases and J 4 bases; bases outside gene matches: 8. Germline assignment: CDR1 SGHNT and CDR2 YENEEA. Here the CDR3 reads CASSKGTGYGTGELFF. In DNA, the CDR3 is TGTGCCAGCAGCAAAGGGACAGGGTACGGCACCGGGGAGCTGTTTTTT.

J is TRBJ2-7 and V is TRBV4-1; weak D call: TRBD2 (6 bases). CDR1 is MGHRA, CDR2 YSYEKL, per germline. Trimming removed 2 bases from V and 0 bases from J, with 14 bases in between. This CDR3 contains 16 residues. The CDR3, as DNA: TGCGCCAGCAGCCAACTGCGGGGTAGAGGCTCCTACGAGCAGTACTTC. This gives the protein CASSQLRGRGSYEQYF.

Worth noting for this clone: An end of the junction differs from the germline gene, which may be a read error. The chain's CDR3 is CASTLGQGNTGELFF. CDR3 DNA sequence: TGCGCCAGCACCTTGGGACAGGGGAACACCGGGGAGCTGTTTTTT. The chain uses TRBV5-1 and TRBJ2-2; 9 nucleotides match TRBD1. The CDR3 covers 15 residues. Germline CDR1 SGHRS, CDR2 YFSETQ. Based on the CDR3 plus reference TRBV5-1 and TRBJ2-2, the full variable domain is KAGVTQTPRYLIKTRGQQVTLSCSPISGHRSVSWYQQTPGQGLQFLFEYFSETQRNKGNFPGRFSGRQFSNSRSEMNVSTLELGDSALYLCASTLGQGNTGELFFGEGSRLTVL.

This clone was seen only a few times. The chain has TRBV27 and TRBJ1-4; 7 bases are shared with TRBD1. The V gene's germline CDR1 is MNHEY and CDR2 SMNVEV (reference sequence). The CDR3 contains 15 residues. Germline trimming cut 5 bases from V and 5 bases from J; bases unmatched to any gene: 8. CDR3: CASSARQGPNEKLFF. In DNA, the CDR3 is TGTGCCAGCAGTGCCCGACAGGGACCCAATGAAAAACTGTTTTTT.

This clone occurred a few times. This rearrangement joins TRBV4-2 to TRBJ2-5, with D unclear. CDR3 length equals 14 residues. V was pared by 0 bases and J by 5 bases, with 10 bases between. Germline V CDR1 and CDR2: LGHNA, YNFKEQ. In DNA, the CDR3 is TGTGCCAGCAGCCAAGATGTTGGGTTGGAGACCCAGTACTTC. Its protein is CASSQDVGLETQYF.

The CDR3 sequence: CASNIYGFSWGAKADSPLHF. DNA for the CDR3: TGTGCCAGCAATATATATGGGTTTTCGTGGGGCGCGAAGGCTGATTCACCCCTCCACTTT. The genes are TRBV19 and TRBJ1-6; a weak D match, TRBD1 (5 bases). The CDR3 spans 20 residues. Trimming left V 9 bases short and J 8 bases short, with 35 bases between. Germline lookup yields CDR1 LNHDA and CDR2 SQIVND (reference sequence).

This chain joins TRBV7-9 and TRBJ2-3, with TRBD1 as a possible D gene (6 bases). Trimming cost V 4 bases and J 2 bases, with 13 bases left between them. The CDR3 is 15 amino acids. Germline CDR1 SEHNR, CDR2 FQNEAQ (reference sequence). The CDR3 nucleotides read TGTGCCAGCAGCTCGAGACAGGAGATCACAGATACGCAGTATTTT. It yields the protein CASSSRQEITDTQYF.

This chain joins TRBV6-6 and TRBJ1-1; TRBD1 might be the D (5 bases). The CDR3 covers 14 residues. Trimming removed 6 bases at V and 6 bases at J, with 17 bases between. Germline CDR1 is MNHNY and CDR2 is SVGAGI (reference sequence). As DNA, the CDR3 is TGTGCCAGCAGCTCCACCGGGGGGTACTCTGAAGCTTTCTTT. This encodes CASSSTGGYSEAFF.